The subject of this entry is one T cell receptor (beta chain). This sample was included in a study of blood T cell repertoires in COVID-19. Background on the study: Samples taken during acute and convalescent COVID-19 were collected in the United States, Italy and Spain.

V was trimmed by 2 bases and J by 6 bases, leaving 19 bases between them. The germline V gene has CDR1 SGDLS and CDR2 YYNGEE. The CDR3 loop spans 16 amino acids. In the source study's methods: Counts of nucleated cells, estimated from reference gene primer amplification, were obtained. This table comes from immunoSEQ multiplex PCR, and its TCRdb copy is limited to in-frame clones, with some not included. D and trimming were read from the DNA, whereas the V and J calls and clone size are those reported in that table. In the table there are roughly 160,000 clones, roughly 83% of which are singletons. The rearrangement uses TRBV9 and TRBJ2-3; D is perhaps TRBD1 (5 bases). This TCR derives from an older woman who had recovered from COVID-19. Sequencing used PBMCs or T cells enriched from blood (not recorded which). DNA for the CDR3: TGTGCCAGCAGCGTGGCGCAGGGTACCACATCTGATACGCAGTATTTT. Its protein is CASSVAQGTTSDTQYF.